This TCR beta chain stems from a study of CD8 T cells in Susac syndrome. CDR3 size: 14 residues. The ends were cut back, 1 base at V and 3 bases at J, with 9 bases in the middle. The V gene's germline CDR1 is SGHTA and CDR2 FQGNSA. Controls were age- and sex-matched healthy donors. An input of about 0.5 to 1 ug of RNA was subjected to reverse transcription using random hexamers. Across 54 Vbeta and 13 Jbeta, TCR beta CDR3 was amplified with immunoSEQ multiplex PCR. TCRdb re-derived calls from the immunoSEQ multiplex PCR reads in MiXCR, one entry per CDR3 protein. The sample has approximately 140,000 distinct CDR3 sequences, nearly 95% seen once.

This TCR was sampled from a human donor in good health. The chain couples TRBV7-2 to TRBJ1-1, with D uncertain. The sequencing input was CD8+ T cells from PBMCs. As DNA, the CDR3 is TGTGCCAGCAGCTTAGATAGGGAATACACTGAAGCTTTCTTT. This gives the protein CASSLDREYTEAFF.